This T cell receptor (beta chain) was profiled in a study of blood T cell repertoires in COVID-19. Background on the study: COVID-19 samples, acute and convalescent, were from the United States, Italy and Spain. Sources were T cells, B-cell-depleted T cells, or PBMCs; the material itself was cDNA or gDNA.

CDR3 length: 16 amino acids. After removal of 0 bases from V and 3 bases from J, the junction contained 4 bases not matched to a gene. Germline CDR1 and CDR2: SGHDT and YYEEEE. This clone came up once. Original processing notes: Quantification of nucleated cells was approximated via reference gene primer amplification. The repertoire was sequenced with immunoSEQ multiplex PCR; TCRdb's copy has only in-frame clones and lacks some. V, J and clone size reflect that table, while D and trimming were determined from the DNA. This repertoire shows roughly 68,000 clones, about 91% found once; its top ten account for 4% to 5%.

Sequencing input: peripheral blood. This sequence joins TRBV5-6 and TRBJ1-4, with 8 bases fitting TRBD1. The receptor's source is a woman aged 45 to 65 with active COVID-19. CDR3 DNA sequence: TGTGCCAGCAGCTTGGCAGGGGGCGTAGCTAATGAAAAACTGTTTTTT. It yields the protein CASSLAGGVANEKLFF. Complete variable domain (other parts from reference TRBV5-6 and TRBJ1-4): DAGVTQSPTHLIKTRGQQVTLRCSPKSGHDTVSWYQQALGQGPQFIFQYYEEEERQRGNFPDRFSGHQFPNYSSELNVNALLLGDSALYLCASSLAGGVANEKLFFGSGTQLSVL.